This passage covers 24 T cell receptor beta chains from one sample sequenced in a study of graft-versus-host responses after intestinal transplantation. The protocol was immunoSEQ multiplex PCR, while the TCRdb copy is restricted to in-frame clones and leaves out a portion. There are about 98,000 clones in the sample; approximately 85% occur only once, and 1.4% to 1.5% lies in the top ten. The sequenced sample was PBMCs, obtained 255 days after intestinal transplant. Receptors were obtained from a human patient who received an intestinal transplant, so some T cells may come from the graft donor.

There are a few counts of this clone. This chain uses TRBV6-1 with TRBJ1-5, with D possibly matching TRBD1 (5 bases). The germline CDR1 and CDR2 sequences are MNHNS and SASEGT. V was trimmed by 0 bases and J by 2 bases, leaving 8 bases between them. This CDR3 has 15 residues. CDR3 sequence reads: CASSEAGAGNQPQHF. Here the CDR3 DNA reads TGTGCCAGCAGTGAAGCCGGGGCAGGCAATCAGCCCCAGCATTTT.

Concerning this clone itself: Different DNA sequences within this sample yield the same CDR3. V gene TRBV7-9 combines with J gene TRBJ1-1; 8 nucleotides line up with TRBD1. V shed 2 bases and J 4 bases; nucleotides not matched to a gene: 0. The CDR3 length is 13 residues. Germline assignment: CDR1 SEHNR and CDR2 FQNEAQ (reference sequence). CDR3 protein: CASSLQGATEAFF. CDR3 DNA sequence: TGTGCCAGCAGCTTACAGGGGGCCACTGAAGCTTTCTTT. Complete variable domain (other parts from reference TRBV7-9 and TRBJ1-1): DTGVSQNPRHKITKRGQNVTFRCDPISEHNRLYWYRQTLGQGPEFLTYFQNEAQLEKSRLLSDRFSAERPKGSFSTLEIQRTEQGDSAMYLCASSLQGATEAFFGQGTRLTVV.

This clone appeared a single time. The rearrangement joins TRBV2 to TRBJ2-3; 8 bases match TRBD2. Trimming at V came to 4 bases and at J to 0 bases, leaving 3 bases not matched to a gene. Looked up from germline, CDR1 is SNHLY and CDR2 is FYNNEI. The CDR3 totals 15 residues. The CDR3 DNA is TGTGCCAGCAGTGTCGGGACTAGTAGCACAGATACGCAGTATTTT. Translating it yields CASSVGTSSTDTQYF.

Worth noting for this clone: This sample also contains other DNA sequences that code for the same CDR3. The rearrangement uses TRBV7-3 and TRBJ2-3, with 12 positions matching TRBD2. CDR1 and CDR2 from the germline V gene are SGHTA and FQGTGA. V lost 5 bases and J lost 5; bases outside the gene matches: 14. This CDR3 region has 18 residues. CDR3 region: CASSLRGASGRAKDTQYF. The CDR3 region has the DNA TGTGCCAGCAGCCTAAGGGGCGCTAGCGGGAGGGCGAAAGATACGCAGTATTTT.

This rearrangement joins TRBV15 to TRBJ1-5, with TRBD1 matching over 10 bases. The V segment lost 3 bases and the J segment 6 bases; nucleotides outside the gene matches: 5. The CDR3 loop spans 15 amino acids. The germline gives CDR1 LNHNV, CDR2 YYDKDF (reference sequence). The CDR3 nucleotides are TGTGCCACCAGCAGCTCCGGACAGGGGGGTCAGCCCCAGCATTTT. This sequence encodes CATSSSGQGGQPQHF.

The chain joins TRBV7-9 to TRBJ1-1, with no clear D. The CDR3 is 13 amino acids. Trimming pared 5 bases from V and 6 bases from J, leaving 13 bases between. Germline V gives CDR1 SEHNR, CDR2 FQNEAQ (reference sequence). The chain's CDR3 is CASSPLAAPEAFF. For the CDR3, the DNA is TGTGCCAGCAGCCCGCTAGCAGCCCCTGAAGCTTTCTTT.

This chain uses TRBV28 with TRBJ2-7, with D tentatively TRBD2 (6 bases). Germline V gene data show CDR1 as MDHEN and CDR2 as SYDVKM. The CDR3 length is 14 residues. Trimming removed 5 bases at V and 2 bases at J, with 13 bases between. The DNA for the CDR3 is TGTGCCAGCAGTATATCTAGCGCAGCCTACGAGCAGTACTTC. Protein: CASSISSAAYEQYF. Based on the CDR3 plus reference TRBV28 and TRBJ2-7, the full variable domain is DVKVTQSSRYLVKRTGEKVFLECVQDMDHENMFWYRQDPGLGLRLIYFSYDVKMKEKGDIPEGYSVSREKKERFSLILESASTNQTSMYLCASSISSAAYEQYFGPGTRLTVT.

The chain joins TRBV5-1 to TRBJ1-2, with D possibly being TRBD1 (5 bases). Germline loops: CDR1 SGHRS, CDR2 YFSETQ. The V end was cut by 4 bases, the J end by 4 bases, with 11 bases between. CDR3 length equals 13 residues. The CDR3 spells CASSPEGPYGYTF. Here the CDR3 DNA reads TGCGCCAGCAGCCCGGAGGGACCCTATGGCTACACCTTC.

The chain recombines TRBV11-3 with TRBJ2-7; 7 positions match TRBD2. Germline trimming cut 4 bases from V and 0 bases from J; bases unmatched to any gene: 6. The CDR3 extends over 15 amino acids. Looked up from germline, CDR1 is SGHNT and CDR2 is YENEEA. The CDR3 coding sequence is TGTGCCAGCAGCTCGGGGACTATAAGCTCCTACGAGCAGTACTTC. Amino acid sequence: CASSSGTISSYEQYF.

V is TRBV19 and J is TRBJ2-4; 10 nucleotides line up with TRBD2. This CDR3 contains 14 residues. From germline, CDR1 is LNHDA and CDR2 SQIVND (reference sequence). The trim removed 6 bases at V and 5 bases at J, leaving 4 bases unmatched. The CDR3 nucleotides are TGTGCCAGTAGACTAGCGGGGCTCCAAAACATTCAGTACTTC. This codes for CASRLAGLQNIQYF.

CDR3 residues: CASSLSANLHYGYTF. The CDR3 DNA follows: TGTGCCAGCAGTTTGTCGGCGAACCTTCACTATGGCTACACCTTC. The chain uses TRBV27 and TRBJ1-2; no reliable D call. Germline V gene data show CDR1 as MNHEY and CDR2 as SMNVEV (reference sequence). The CDR3 loop spans 15 amino acids. V was shortened by 3 bases and J by 3 bases, with 14 bases between the two germline ends.

The V call is TRBV25-1, the J call TRBJ2-1, with D maybe TRBD2 (6 bases). CDR1 is MGHDK and CDR2 is SYGVNS in the germline V gene. The CDR3 has 11 amino acids. Trimming shortened V by 8 bases and J by 10 bases, and 12 bases separated the two germline ends. The CDR3 reads CASFHRGEQFF. For the CDR3, the DNA is TGTGCCAGCTTTCACCGGGGGGAGCAGTTCTTC.

This chain joins TRBV5-1 and TRBJ2-3; D is possibly TRBD2 (5 bases). Per germline, CDR1 SGHRS and CDR2 YFSETQ. The CDR3 totals 14 residues. Between the trimmed V and J ends, which lost 0 bases and 1 base, there was a span of 6 bases. The DNA for the CDR3 is TGCGCCAGCAGCTTGGGACTACGCACAGATACGCAGTATTTT. This codes for CASSLGLRTDTQYF.

The chain combines TRBV5-1 with TRBJ2-2, with D hard to call. The CDR3 loop spans 15 amino acids. The V and J ends lost 2 bases and 3 bases respectively, with 11 bases between them. Looked up from germline, CDR1 is SGHRS and CDR2 is YFSETQ. DNA for the CDR3: TGCGCCAGCAGCTTCGATAGACCTTACACCGGGGAGCTGTTTTTT. Its protein product is CASSFDRPYTGELFF.

This chain links TRBV2 with TRBJ2-2; the D is unclear. The ends were cut back, 4 bases at V and 7 bases at J, with 7 bases in the middle. Germline lookup yields CDR1 SNHLY and CDR2 FYNNEI. The CDR3 is 12 amino acids. CDR3 nucleotide sequence: TGTGCCAGCAGTGCTGTGGTCGGGGAGCTGTTTTTT. Its protein product is CASSAVVGELFF.

The chain is built from TRBV6-1 and TRBJ2-1, with D possibly matching TRBD1 (5 bases). The CDR3 has 16 amino acids. From germline, CDR1 is MNHNS and CDR2 SASEGT. Trimming removed 3 bases from V and 3 bases from J, with 15 bases in between. The CDR3 nucleotides read TGTGCCAGCAGTGACAGGGTGGGGCCCCTCTACAATGAGCAGTTCTTC. This gives the protein CASSDRVGPLYNEQFF.

The table lists this clone with a few counts. This rearrangement joins TRBV5-1 to TRBJ2-1; 11 nucleotides align to TRBD2. V lost 1 base and J lost 9; bases outside the gene matches: 6. CDR1 is SGHRS, CDR2 YFSETQ, per germline. The CDR3 extends over 15 amino acids. CDR3 nucleotide sequence: TGCGCCAGCAGCTTGACTAGCGGGGGCATCGGTGAGCAGTTCTTC. Residues: CASSLTSGGIGEQFF.

The chain couples TRBV18 to TRBJ1-3; no reliable D call. Germline CDR1 reads KGHSH; CDR2 reads LQKENI. There are 16 residues in the CDR3. Trimming stripped 3 bases from V and 0 bases from J, with 12 bases between. The CDR3 DNA reads as TGTGCCAGCTCACCTGGATTACAGAGCTCTGGAAACACCATATATTTT. Translation gives CASSPGLQSSGNTIYF.

This clone was recorded a few times. V and J are TRBV4-3 and TRBJ1-4; TRBD1 matches 10 bases. The V and J ends lost 1 base and 7 bases, in that order; junction bases with no gene match: 6. CDR1 and CDR2 from the germline V gene are LGHNA and YSLEER. This CDR3 spans 16 amino acids. The CDR3 sequence is CASSQGRDRGGEKLFF. For the CDR3, the DNA is TGCGCCAGCAGCCAAGGGCGGGACAGGGGTGGTGAAAAACTGTTTTTT.

The sample holds a few counts of this clone. The gene calls are TRBV6-4 and TRBJ1-1; D gene ambiguous. CDR3 length: 14 amino acids. Germline CDR1 and CDR2: MRHNA and SNTAGT. Trimming removed 3 bases at V and 0 bases at J, with 8 bases between. CDR3 in amino acids: CASSESALNTEAFF. CDR3 bases: TGTGCCAGCAGTGAGTCAGCCCTGAACACTGAAGCTTTCTTT.

The V and J genes are TRBV13 and TRBJ1-1; 12 bases line up with TRBD1. The V gene end was trimmed by 5 bases and the J gene end by 4 bases; junction bases not matched to a gene: 8. Germline CDR1 reads PRHDT; CDR2 reads FYEKMQ (reference sequence). The CDR3 spans 16 residues. The CDR3: CASSLPGQGAFTEAFF. CDR3 DNA sequence: TGTGCCAGCAGCCTCCCGGGACAGGGGGCCTTCACTGAAGCTTTCTTT.

The table lists this clone with a few counts. The chain carries TRBV28 and TRBJ1-2, with D possibly being TRBD1 (5 bases). Trimming shortened V by 6 bases and J by 8 bases, and 16 bases separated the two germline ends. Germline CDR1 reads MDHEN; CDR2 reads SYDVKM. The CDR3 contains 13 residues. Here the CDR3 reads CASRGWRDEGYTF. The CDR3 nucleotides are TGTGCCAGCAGGGGCTGGCGGGACGAAGGCTACACCTTC.

The chain recombines TRBV7-5 with TRBJ2-2; TRBD1, as called in the table, went unchecked against the DNA. TRBV7-5 is assigned pseudogene status. This CDR3 is built from 14 residues. The CDR3 nucleotides are TGTGCCAGAAGCACACAGGGAAAGGCCGGGGAGCTGTTTTTT. It encodes CARSTQGKAGELFF.

The chain is built from TRBV11-2 and TRBJ1-2, with 7 bases that match TRBD1. Trimming cost V 5 bases and J 4 bases; bases outside gene matches: 4. The CDR3 contains 13 residues. Germline V gene sequence: CDR1 SGHAT, CDR2 FQNNGV. The CDR3 reads CASSAGTAYGYTF. DNA of the CDR3: TGTGCCAGCAGCGCAGGGACAGCCTATGGCTACACCTTC.